This TCR beta chain was identified in a study of blood T cell repertoires in COVID-19. Across the whole study: Acute-phase and convalescent COVID-19 samples originated in the United States, Italy and Spain. T cells, B-cell-depleted T cells, or PBMCs supplied cDNA or gDNA.

Clones were sequenced by immunoSEQ multiplex PCR, and TCRdb holds only the in-frame ones, with some missing. The sample has more than 85,000 clones; about 75% are singletons. There are 15 residues in the CDR3. Trimming left V 2 bases short and J 3 bases short, with 11 bases between. Germline CDR1 LNHDA, CDR2 SQIVND (reference sequence). The chain has TRBV19 and TRBJ1-5; D is possibly TRBD1 (5 bases). The receptor's source is a woman in her 70s with acute or convalescent COVID-19. Sequenced sample: peripheral blood. The CDR3 nucleotides are TGTGCCAGTAGTATACGACAGCGCTACAATCAGCCCCAGCATTTT. Its translation is CASSIRQRYNQPQHF.